One and the same sample provided the 27 T cell receptor beta chains below, sequenced in a study of blood T cell repertoires in COVID-19. The protocol was immunoSEQ multiplex PCR, while the TCRdb copy is restricted to in-frame clones and leaves out a portion. Of 250,000 to 400,000 clones listed, about 88% were seen once; the top ten hold 2% to 3%. Sequenced input: PBMCs or T cells enriched from blood (not recorded which). The receptors were sampled from a man between 60 and 75 years old who had recovered from COVID-19.

This rearrangement joins TRBV14 to TRBJ2-2, with D possibly matching TRBD1 (5 bases). The CDR3 loop spans 15 amino acids. Germline CDR1 reads SGHDN; CDR2 reads FVKESK. V gave up 3 bases and J gave up 2 bases, with 10 bases separating them. The CDR3 is CASSHRASNTGELFF. The CDR3 nucleotides are TGTGCCAGCAGCCACAGGGCGAGTAACACCGGGGAGCTGTTTTTT.

The chain employs TRBV18 and TRBJ2-1; TRBD2 matches 13 bases. Germline V gene sequence: CDR1 KGHSH, CDR2 LQKENI. The ends lost 3 bases at V and 9 bases at J; junction bases unmatched: 5. The CDR3 extends over 15 amino acids. The DNA of the CDR3 is TGTGCCAGCTCACCCGGACTAGCGGGAGATATTGAGCAGTTCTTC. Its protein product is CASSPGLAGDIEQFF.

This chain's CDR3 is CASHGGGRETQYF. In DNA, the CDR3 is TGTGCCAGCCACGGGGGGGGCAGGGAGACCCAGTACTTC. This rearrangement joins TRBV6-5 to TRBJ2-5; TRBD2 aligns across 8 bases. The junction had 7 bases not matched to a gene; V was cut back by 8 bases and J by 5 bases. The CDR3 covers 13 residues. Germline V gene lookup returns CDR1 MNHEY and CDR2 SVGAGI.

This clone was observed a few times. The chain has TRBV7-2 and TRBJ2-7, with 12 bases that match TRBD1. J lost 5 bases, V lost 4 bases, and 15 bases had no gene match. CDR1 SGHTA and CDR2 FQGNSA come from the germline V gene. This CDR3 contains 18 residues. CDR3 loop: CASSSYIRPGQGAHEQYF. CDR3 in DNA: TGTGCCAGCAGCTCATATATTAGGCCGGGACAGGGGGCACACGAGCAGTACTTC.

The V call is TRBV27, the J call TRBJ2-1; tentative D call: TRBD2 (5 bases). V lost 1 base and J 13 bases, leaving 20 bases between the germline ends. This CDR3 comprises 15 residues. CDR1 and CDR2 (germline): MNHEY, SMNVEV (reference sequence). The CDR3 is CASSLYPSSLAGQFF. The CDR3 bases are TGTGCCAGCAGTTTATACCCCTCTAGTCTCGCGGGTCAGTTCTTC.

Here the CDR3 reads CATSDGGAQETQYF. The CDR3 coding sequence is TGTGCCACCAGTGACGGGGGGGCCCAAGAGACCCAGTACTTC. The V and J genes are TRBV24-1 and TRBJ2-5; 8 positions agree with TRBD2. This CDR3 region has 14 residues. Losses at the gene ends were 4 bases for V and 1 base for J; bases not matched to a gene: 1. In germline, CDR1 is KGHDR, CDR2 SFDVKD.

This sequence joins TRBV10-3 and TRBJ2-5; TRBD2 is a possible D gene (6 bases). Per the germline V gene, CDR1 is ENHRY and CDR2 is SYGVKD. This CDR3 has 15 residues. The ends were cut back, 0 bases at V and 1 base at J, with 9 bases in the middle. The CDR3 sequence: CAISESRGGQETQYF. The CDR3 DNA follows: TGTGCCATCAGTGAGTCACGGGGAGGCCAAGAGACCCAGTACTTC.

This clone was recorded only once. The CDR3 DNA follows: TGTGCCAGCAGTAACCCTAGCGGCTACGAGCAGTACTTC. Its protein product is CASSNPSGYEQYF. The gene calls are TRBV7-8 and TRBJ2-7, with 7 bases aligning to TRBD2. The CDR3 is made up of 13 amino acids. The germline V gene encodes CDR1 SGHVS and CDR2 FQNEAQ. Trimming removed 6 bases from V and 3 bases from J; junction bases left unmatched: 5.

This chain links TRBV4-3 with TRBJ2-2; 16 bases are shared with TRBD2. Losses at the gene ends were 3 bases for V and 4 bases for J; bases not matched to a gene: 11. The germline CDR1 and CDR2 sequences are LGHNA and YSLEER. This CDR3 has 20 residues. The CDR3 reads CASSHFLTGTSGGATGELFF. In DNA, the CDR3 is TGCGCCAGCAGCCATTTCCTCACCGGGACTAGCGGGGGGGCCACCGGGGAGCTGTTTTTT.

The table lists this clone with many counts. Other DNA sequences in this specimen translate into the identical CDR3. V is TRBV5-1 and J is TRBJ1-4; TRBD1 might be the D (5 bases). Germline V gene sequence: CDR1 SGHRS, CDR2 YFSETQ. The CDR3 consists of 15 residues. The V gene lost 0 bases and the J gene lost 8 bases, with 14 bases spanning the gap. The CDR3 protein is CASSLAGTGGEKLFF. CDR3 coding DNA: TGCGCCAGCAGCTTGGCCGGTACAGGTGGCGAAAAACTGTTTTTT.

V is TRBV7-6 and J is TRBJ1-6, with TRBD1 matching over 9 bases. Germline V lookup: CDR1 SGHVS, CDR2 FNYEAQ. J was trimmed by 8 bases and V by 7 bases; bases with no gene match: 3. The CDR3 length is 13 residues. The CDR3 spells CASKQGADSPLHF. DNA of the CDR3: TGTGCCAGCAAACAGGGGGCTGATTCACCCCTCCACTTT.

The chain combines TRBV2 with TRBJ2-7, with unresolved D. V was cut by 6 bases and J by 3 bases, with 6 bases left in between. CDR1 and CDR2 from the germline V gene are SNHLY and FYNNEI. This CDR3 is 11 amino acids long. DNA of the CDR3: TGTGCCAGCAGGCGAAGCTACGAGCAGTACTTC. Translated, it gives CASRRSYEQYF.

The V and J genes are TRBV7-9 and TRBJ1-6; D unclear. This CDR3 comprises 16 residues. Germline CDR1 SEHNR, CDR2 FQNEAQ (reference sequence). The V end lost 1 base, the J end lost 4 bases, and 11 bases lay between the germline ends. Written as DNA, the CDR3 is TGTGCCAGCAGCTTAGGGGCAGACCCTTATAATTCACCCCTCCACTTT. It yields the protein CASSLGADPYNSPLHF.

The V and J genes are TRBV18 and TRBJ2-2; tentative D call: TRBD2 (5 bases). V dropped 4 bases and J dropped 3 bases, with 9 bases sitting between them. The CDR3 runs 14 residues. Germline CDR1 and CDR2: KGHSH and LQKENI. The CDR3 DNA reads TGTGCCAGCTCACTCTGGCGGGACACCGGGGAGCTGTTTTTT. This codes for CASSLWRDTGELFF.

The chain has TRBV7-9 and TRBJ2-7, with no clear D. V dropped 4 bases and J dropped 0 bases, with 16 bases sitting between them. The CDR3 sequence is 16 residues long. CDR1 SEHNR and CDR2 FQNEAQ come from the germline V gene (reference sequence). CDR3 sequence (DNA): TGTGCCAGCAGCTCAACCGGAAACAGCCTCTCCTACGAGCAGTACTTC. As protein: CASSSTGNSLSYEQYF. The whole variable domain, remainder taken from reference TRBV7-9 and TRBJ2-7, is DTGVSQNPRHKITKRGQNVTFRCDPISEHNRLYWYRQTLGQGPEFLTYFQNEAQLEKSRLLSDRFSAERPKGSFSTLEIQRTEQGDSAMYLCASSSTGNSLSYEQYFGPGTRLTVT.

The chain combines TRBV15 with TRBJ2-5; the match to TRBD1 covers 8 bases. Per germline, CDR1 LNHNV and CDR2 YYDKDF (reference sequence). V lost 4 bases and J lost 2; bases outside the gene matches: 3. The CDR3 runs 14 residues. The CDR3 DNA follows: TGTGCCACCAGCACCAGGACAGGGCAAGAGACCCAGTACTTC. Translation gives CATSTRTGQETQYF.

The rearrangement links TRBV11-2 to TRBJ2-1; 8 positions match TRBD2. The CDR3 runs to 14 residues. Germline CDR1 reads SGHAT; CDR2 reads FQNNGV. V dropped 11 bases and J dropped 0; count of bases not matched to a gene: 6. CDR3 in DNA: TGTGCCGAGTCGGGGGGGCGCTCCTACAATGAGCAGTTCTTC. It translates to CAESGGRSYNEQFF.

This chain joins TRBV5-1 and TRBJ2-5, with D possibly TRBD2 on 6 matching bases. The CDR3 sequence is 16 residues long. V gave up 0 bases and J gave up 5 bases, with 17 bases separating them. The V gene's germline CDR1 is SGHRS and CDR2 YFSETQ. CDR3 region: CASSLAPGWGEETQYF. Here the CDR3 DNA reads TGCGCCAGCAGCTTGGCCCCAGGATGGGGGGAGGAGACCCAGTACTTC.

The rearrangement joins TRBV6-2 or TRBV6-3 to TRBJ1-6, with TRBD1 matching over 7 bases. The germline CDR1 and CDR2 sequences are MNHEY and SVGEGT. The V and J ends lost 4 bases and 10 bases, in that order; junction bases with no gene match: 4. This CDR3 region has 13 residues. The CDR3 DNA reads as TGTGCCAGCAGTTTGACAGGGTCCTCACCCCTCCACTTT. Residues: CASSLTGSSPLHF.

The chain uses TRBV7-2 and TRBJ2-5; the match to TRBD2 covers 12 bases. The CDR3 contains 15 residues. V shed 1 base, J shed 5 bases, and the junction held 2 bases outside the gene matches. In germline, CDR1 is SGHTA, CDR2 FQGNSA. In DNA form, the CDR3 reads TGTGCCAGCAGCTTAGGACTAGCGGGAGAGGAGACCCAGTACTTC. It translates to CASSLGLAGEETQYF.

The CDR3 spells CAGLYYGYTF. Written as DNA, the CDR3 is TGTGCCGGGCTTTACTATGGCTACACCTTC. This chain uses TRBV6-5 with TRBJ1-2; no clear D gene. Germline CDR1 and CDR2: MNHEY and SVGAGI. CDR3 length: 10 amino acids. The V end lost 11 bases, the J end lost 3 bases, and 7 bases lay between the germline ends.

The chain couples TRBV7-3 to TRBJ2-1, with 7 nucleotides matching TRBD2. The V gene end was trimmed by 4 bases and the J gene end by 1 base; junction bases not matched to a gene: 4. CDR3 length: 15 amino acids. CDR1 is SGHTA and CDR2 is FQGTGA in the germline V gene. The CDR3 sequence: CASSSIAGSYNEQFF. CDR3 DNA: TGTGCCAGCAGCTCAATAGCGGGTTCCTACAATGAGCAGTTCTTC. Based on the CDR3 plus reference TRBV7-3 and TRBJ2-1, the full variable domain is GAGVSQTPSNKVTEKGKYVELRCDPISGHTALYWYRQSLGQGPEFLIYFQGTGAADDSGLPNDRFFAVRPEGSVSTLKIQRTERGDSAVYLCASSSIAGSYNEQFFGPGTRLTVL.

This clone was seen only once. This rearrangement joins TRBV5-1 to TRBJ2-1; a weak D match, TRBD2 (6 bases). CDR1 is SGHRS, CDR2 YFSETQ, per germline. V dropped 4 bases and J dropped 0 bases, with 11 bases sitting between them. The CDR3 runs to 15 residues. The CDR3 DNA sequence: TGCGCCAGCAGCGCATCCGGGGGCTCCTACAATGAGCAGTTCTTC. The encoded protein is CASSASGGSYNEQFF. The whole variable domain, filled in from reference TRBV5-1 and TRBJ2-1, reads KAGVTQTPRYLIKTRGQQVTLSCSPISGHRSVSWYQQTPGQGLQFLFEYFSETQRNKGNFPGRFSGRQFSNSRSEMNVSTLELGDSALYLCASSASGGSYNEQFFGPGTRLTVL.

J is TRBJ2-7 and V is TRBV2; tentative D call: TRBD2 (6 bases). This CDR3 is built from 14 residues. The V gene lost 10 bases and the J gene lost 1 base, with 17 bases spanning the gap. In germline, CDR1 is SNHLY, CDR2 FYNNEI. CDR3: CATSGTSISYEQYF. The CDR3 DNA follows: TGTGCCACATCCGGGACTTCCATTTCCTACGAGCAGTACTTC.

The CDR3 region has the DNA TGTGCCAGCAGCCAAGCCAGGGGAACAGGGGTAGGGACTGAAGCTTTCTTT. This gives the protein CASSQARGTGVGTEAFF. J is TRBJ1-1 and V is TRBV14; 7 bases fit TRBD1. The CDR3 length is 17 residues. V dropped 1 base and J dropped 5; count of bases not matched to a gene: 13. The germline V gene encodes CDR1 SGHDN and CDR2 FVKESK.

This chain uses TRBV11-2 with TRBJ1-3; D gene ambiguous. V was cut by 2 bases and J by 0 bases, with 11 bases left in between. Germline-derived CDR1 and CDR2 are SGHAT and FQNNGV. The CDR3 has 16 residues. The CDR3 sequence is CASSLRTPDSGNTIYF. In DNA form, the CDR3 reads TGTGCCAGCAGCTTAAGGACTCCCGACTCTGGAAACACCATATATTTT.

The gene calls are TRBV10-3 and TRBJ2-1; 9 nucleotides agree with TRBD2. In germline, CDR1 is ENHRY, CDR2 SYGVKD. The V and J ends lost 0 bases and 2 bases, in that order; junction bases with no gene match: 5. This CDR3 spans 17 amino acids. The CDR3 is CAISESLLAGTYNEQFF. CDR3 DNA: TGTGCCATCAGTGAGTCGTTACTAGCGGGCACCTACAATGAGCAGTTCTTC.